The clone carrying this TCR beta chain has a count of ten or more. The antigen remains unidentified. Authors of the study amplified TCR beta CDR3 regions from RNA transcripts. First-round RT-PCR of the TCR CDR3 relied on the HTBI primer set. TCRdb recomputed calls from the multiplex PCR reads with MiXCR, one row per CDR3 protein. Of over 300,000 distinct CDR3 sequences in the sample, around 13% were seen once. Trimming removed 5 bases from V and 1 base from J, with 13 bases in between. The CDR3 has 15 residues. Germline CDR1 reads MNHNS; CDR2 reads SASEGT. The data are from a study of T cells in Graves' hyperthyroidism and ophthalmopathy. Overall study findings and caveats: Peripheral blood also featured most of the thyroid clonotypes expanded above 0.001. Prediction of ophthalmopathy progression came a median approximately 7 months pre-onset. From stable hyperthyroidism, ophthalmopathy was set apart by a 13 V-J model.

J is TRBJ2-3 and V is TRBV6-1; D is ambiguous. The sample taken for sequencing was blood. The source of this sequence is a woman aged 60-75 years with Graves' hyperthyroidism. The CDR3 DNA is TGTGCCAGCAGTTCCCCGGGCGGAGGCACAGATACGCAGTATTTT. This translates into CASSSPGGGTDTQYF.